This T cell receptor (beta chain) is drawn from a study of blood T cells in healthy people across ages. Per sample, extraction of total RNA gave at least 5 micrograms in every case. The second PCR ran roughly 6 to 12 cycles with a sample-barcoded 5' primer and J-beta primers. Each TCR beta cDNA got a 12-nucleotide random molecular identifier. TCRdb re-analysed the 5' RACE reads in MiXCR, keeping a single row per CDR3 protein. The data show 730,000 or so distinct CDR3 sequences, roughly two fifths seen once. Specimen: blood. The TCR was taken from a woman aged 55-75 years in good health.

CDR3 DNA sequence: TGTGCCAGCAGCACCGTCCAGCTAGCGGGTAGCTCTGGGGCCAACGTCCTGACTTTC. Amino acids: CASSTVQLAGSSGANVLTF. The chain couples TRBV9 to TRBJ2-6; 8 nucleotides line up with TRBD2. This CDR3 has 19 residues. V lost 4 bases and J lost 0; bases outside the gene matches: 12. Germline V gene data show CDR1 as SGDLS and CDR2 as YYNGEE.